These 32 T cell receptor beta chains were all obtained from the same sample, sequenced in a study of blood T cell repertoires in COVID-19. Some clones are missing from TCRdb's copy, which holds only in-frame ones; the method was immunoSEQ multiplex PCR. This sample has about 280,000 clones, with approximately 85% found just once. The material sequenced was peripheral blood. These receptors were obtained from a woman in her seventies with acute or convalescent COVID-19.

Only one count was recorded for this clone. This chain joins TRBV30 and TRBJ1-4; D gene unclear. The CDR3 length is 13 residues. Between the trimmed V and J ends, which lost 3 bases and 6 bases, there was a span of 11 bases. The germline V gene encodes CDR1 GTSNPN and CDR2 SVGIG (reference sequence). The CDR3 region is CAWSPGGYEKLFF. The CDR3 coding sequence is TGTGCCTGGAGCCCTGGAGGGTATGAAAAACTGTTTTTT.

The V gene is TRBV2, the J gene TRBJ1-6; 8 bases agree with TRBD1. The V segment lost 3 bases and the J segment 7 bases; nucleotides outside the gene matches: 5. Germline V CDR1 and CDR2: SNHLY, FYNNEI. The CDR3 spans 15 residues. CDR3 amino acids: CASSEPRGPNSPLHF. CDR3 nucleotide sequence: TGTGCCAGCAGTGAGCCCAGGGGGCCCAATTCACCCCTCCACTTT.

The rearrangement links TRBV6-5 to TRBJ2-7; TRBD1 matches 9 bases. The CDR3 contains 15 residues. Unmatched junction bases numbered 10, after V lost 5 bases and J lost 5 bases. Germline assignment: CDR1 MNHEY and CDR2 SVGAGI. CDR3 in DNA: TGTGCCAGCAGTCCCGCGACAGGGGGGAGGCACGAGCAGTACTTC. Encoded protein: CASSPATGGRHEQYF.

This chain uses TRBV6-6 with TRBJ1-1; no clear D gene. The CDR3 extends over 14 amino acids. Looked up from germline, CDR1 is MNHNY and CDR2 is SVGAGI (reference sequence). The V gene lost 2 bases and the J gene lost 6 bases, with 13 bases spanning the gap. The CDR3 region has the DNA TGTGCCAGCAGTTACCCCCTAACCCCCCCTGAAGCTTTCTTT. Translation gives CASSYPLTPPEAFF.

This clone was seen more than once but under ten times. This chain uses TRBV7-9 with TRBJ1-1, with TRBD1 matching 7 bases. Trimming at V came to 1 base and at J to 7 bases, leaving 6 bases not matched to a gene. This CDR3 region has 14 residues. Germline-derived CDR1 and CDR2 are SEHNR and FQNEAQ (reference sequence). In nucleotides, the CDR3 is TGTGCCAGCAGCTTAGGTCAGGGGGTAGGTGAAGCTTTCTTT. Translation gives CASSLGQGVGEAFF.

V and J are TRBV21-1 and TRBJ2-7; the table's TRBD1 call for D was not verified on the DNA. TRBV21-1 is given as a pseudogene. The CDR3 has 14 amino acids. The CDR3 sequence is CASSKAPGGYEQYF. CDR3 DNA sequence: TGTGCCAGCAGCAAAGCGCCAGGGGGTTACGAGCAGTACTTC.

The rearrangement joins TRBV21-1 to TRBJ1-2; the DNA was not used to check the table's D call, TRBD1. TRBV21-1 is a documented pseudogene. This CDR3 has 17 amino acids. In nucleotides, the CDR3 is TGTGCCAGCAGCAAAGTTACCAGGGGGCGATTGTACTATGGCTACACCTTC. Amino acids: CASSKVTRGRLYYGYTF.

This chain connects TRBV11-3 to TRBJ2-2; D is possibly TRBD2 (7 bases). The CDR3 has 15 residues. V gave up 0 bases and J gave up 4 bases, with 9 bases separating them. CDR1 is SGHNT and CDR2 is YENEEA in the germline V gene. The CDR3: CASSLDGGPTGELFF. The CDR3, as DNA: TGTGCCAGCAGCTTAGACGGGGGGCCCACCGGGGAGCTGTTTTTT.

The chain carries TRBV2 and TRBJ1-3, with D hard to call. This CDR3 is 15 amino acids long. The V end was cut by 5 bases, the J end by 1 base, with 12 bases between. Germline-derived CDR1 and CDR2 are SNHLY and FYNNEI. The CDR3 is CASSSAANSGNTIYF. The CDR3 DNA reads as TGTGCCAGCAGTTCCGCTGCGAATTCTGGAAACACCATATATTTT.

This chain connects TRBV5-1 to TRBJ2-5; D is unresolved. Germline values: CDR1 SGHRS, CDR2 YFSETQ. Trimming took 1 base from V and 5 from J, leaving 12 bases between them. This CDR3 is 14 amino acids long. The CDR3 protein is CASSLNAAAETQYF. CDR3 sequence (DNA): TGCGCCAGCAGCTTGAATGCGGCAGCGGAGACCCAGTACTTC.

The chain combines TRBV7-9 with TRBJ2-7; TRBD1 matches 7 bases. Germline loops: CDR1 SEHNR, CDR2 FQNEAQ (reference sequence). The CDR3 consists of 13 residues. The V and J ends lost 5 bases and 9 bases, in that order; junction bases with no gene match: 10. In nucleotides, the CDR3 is TGTGCCAGCAGCAATTCCCGGGACAGCGCGCAGTACTTC. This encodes CASSNSRDSAQYF.

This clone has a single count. The CDR3 DNA is TGCAGCGTCGCCGGACAGGTTAATGGGCCCCAGCATTTT. This encodes CSVAGQVNGPQHF. V usage is TRBV29-1 and J usage is TRBJ1-5; 7 bases fit TRBD1. The CDR3 loop spans 13 amino acids. Germline CDR1 and CDR2: SQVTM and ANQGSEA. V was clipped by 6 bases and J by 9 bases; unmatched bases: 11.

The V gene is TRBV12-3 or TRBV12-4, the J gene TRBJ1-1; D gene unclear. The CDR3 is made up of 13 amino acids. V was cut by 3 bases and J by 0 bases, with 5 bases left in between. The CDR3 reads CASSFALNTEAFF. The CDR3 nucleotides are TGTGCCAGCAGTTTTGCGCTGAACACTGAAGCTTTCTTT.

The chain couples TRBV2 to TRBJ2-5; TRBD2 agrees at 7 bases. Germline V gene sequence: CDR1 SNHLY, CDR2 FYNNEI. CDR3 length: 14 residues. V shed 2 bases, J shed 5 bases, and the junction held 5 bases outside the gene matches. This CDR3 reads CASSEMKRGETQYF. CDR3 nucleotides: TGTGCCAGCAGTGAAATGAAGCGGGGCGAGACCCAGTACTTC. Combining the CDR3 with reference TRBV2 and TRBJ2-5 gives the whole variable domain EPEVTQTPSHQVTQMGQEVILRCVPISNHLYFYWYRQILGQKVEFLVSFYNNEISEKSEIFDDQFSVERPDGSNFTLKIRSTKLEDSAMYFCASSEMKRGETQYFGPGTRLLVL.

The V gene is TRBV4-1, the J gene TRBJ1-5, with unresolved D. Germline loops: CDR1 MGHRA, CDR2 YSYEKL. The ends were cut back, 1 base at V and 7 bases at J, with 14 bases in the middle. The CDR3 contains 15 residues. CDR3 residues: CASSQAHGSGQPQHF. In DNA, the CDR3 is TGCGCCAGCAGCCAAGCTCATGGGAGCGGGCAGCCCCAGCATTTT.

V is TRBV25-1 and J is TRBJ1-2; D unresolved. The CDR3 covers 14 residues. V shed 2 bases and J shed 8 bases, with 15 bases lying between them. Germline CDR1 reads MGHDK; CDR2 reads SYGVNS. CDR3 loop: CASSETPPGTGYTF. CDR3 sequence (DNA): TGTGCCAGCAGTGAAACCCCCCCCGGTACCGGCTACACCTTC.

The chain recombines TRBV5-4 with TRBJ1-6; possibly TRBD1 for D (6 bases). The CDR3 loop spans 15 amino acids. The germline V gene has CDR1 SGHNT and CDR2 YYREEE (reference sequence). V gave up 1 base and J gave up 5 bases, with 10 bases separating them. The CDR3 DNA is TGTGCCAGCAGCTTGTCCGGGGGGCATAATTCACCCCTCCACTTT. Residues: CASSLSGGHNSPLHF.

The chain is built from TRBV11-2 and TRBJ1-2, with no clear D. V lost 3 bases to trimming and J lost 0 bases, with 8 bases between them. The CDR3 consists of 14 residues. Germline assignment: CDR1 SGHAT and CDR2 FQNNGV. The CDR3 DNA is TGTGCCAGCAGCTTCTCAGTCACTAACTATGGCTACACCTTC. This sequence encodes CASSFSVTNYGYTF.

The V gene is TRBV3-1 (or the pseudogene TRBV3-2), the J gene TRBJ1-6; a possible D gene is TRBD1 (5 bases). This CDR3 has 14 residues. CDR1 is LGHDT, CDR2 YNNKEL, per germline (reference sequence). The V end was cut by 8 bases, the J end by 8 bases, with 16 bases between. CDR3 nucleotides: TGTGCCAGCTCTCGCCGGGGGAGGGATTCACCCCTCCACTTT. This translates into CASSRRGRDSPLHF.

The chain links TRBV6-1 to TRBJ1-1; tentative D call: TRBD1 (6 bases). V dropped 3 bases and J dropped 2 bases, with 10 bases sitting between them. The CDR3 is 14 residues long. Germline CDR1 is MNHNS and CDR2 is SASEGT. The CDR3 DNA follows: TGTGCCAGCAGTGACCAGGGGCGCAACACTGAAGCTTTCTTT. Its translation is CASSDQGRNTEAFF.

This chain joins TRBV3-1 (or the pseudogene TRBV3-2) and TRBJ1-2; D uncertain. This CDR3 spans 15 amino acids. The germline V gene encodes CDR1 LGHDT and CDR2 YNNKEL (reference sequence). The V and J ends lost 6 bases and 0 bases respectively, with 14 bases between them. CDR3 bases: TGTGCCAGCAGTCCCGGAGGTCAATCTAACTATGGCTACACCTTC. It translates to CASSPGGQSNYGYTF.

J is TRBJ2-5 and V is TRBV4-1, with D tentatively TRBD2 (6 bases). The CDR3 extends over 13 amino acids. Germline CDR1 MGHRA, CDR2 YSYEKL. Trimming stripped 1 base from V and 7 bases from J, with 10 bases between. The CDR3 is CASSQGGEGTQYF. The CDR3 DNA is TGCGCCAGCAGCCAAGGGGGGGAAGGGACCCAGTACTTC.

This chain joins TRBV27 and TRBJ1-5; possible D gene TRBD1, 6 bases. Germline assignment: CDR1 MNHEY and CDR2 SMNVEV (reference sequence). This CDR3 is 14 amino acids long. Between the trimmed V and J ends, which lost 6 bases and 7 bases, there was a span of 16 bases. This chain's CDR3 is CASSVAQGFQPQHF. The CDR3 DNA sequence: TGTGCCAGCAGCGTAGCCCAGGGGTTCCAGCCCCAGCATTTT.

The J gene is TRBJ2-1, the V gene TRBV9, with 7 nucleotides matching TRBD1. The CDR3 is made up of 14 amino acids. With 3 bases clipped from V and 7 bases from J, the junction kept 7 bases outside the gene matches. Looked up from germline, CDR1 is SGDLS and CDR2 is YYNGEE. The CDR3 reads CASSDRQGENEQFF. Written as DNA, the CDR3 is TGTGCCAGCAGCGACCGACAGGGAGAAAATGAGCAGTTCTTC.

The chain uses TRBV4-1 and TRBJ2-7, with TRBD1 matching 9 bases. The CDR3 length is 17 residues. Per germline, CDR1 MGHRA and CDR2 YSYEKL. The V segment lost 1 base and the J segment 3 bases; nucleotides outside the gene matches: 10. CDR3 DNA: TGCGCCAGCAGCCAAGGTATCCCCGGGACAGGGTACTACGAGCAGTACTTC. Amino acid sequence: CASSQGIPGTGYYEQYF.

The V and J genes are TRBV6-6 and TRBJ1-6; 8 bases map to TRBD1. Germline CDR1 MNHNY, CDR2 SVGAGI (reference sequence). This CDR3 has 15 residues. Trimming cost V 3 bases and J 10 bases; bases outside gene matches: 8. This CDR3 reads CASSYSDRVGSPLHF. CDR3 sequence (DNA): TGTGCCAGCAGTTATTCGGACAGGGTGGGATCACCCCTCCACTTT.

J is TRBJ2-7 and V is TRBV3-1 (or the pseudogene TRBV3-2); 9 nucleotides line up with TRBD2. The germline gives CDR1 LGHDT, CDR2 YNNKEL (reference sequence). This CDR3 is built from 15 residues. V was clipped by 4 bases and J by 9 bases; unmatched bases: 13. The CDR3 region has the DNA TGTGCCAGCAGCCCCCGGGCGGGGGGGCTTTCAGGGCAGTACTTC. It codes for CASSPRAGGLSGQYF.

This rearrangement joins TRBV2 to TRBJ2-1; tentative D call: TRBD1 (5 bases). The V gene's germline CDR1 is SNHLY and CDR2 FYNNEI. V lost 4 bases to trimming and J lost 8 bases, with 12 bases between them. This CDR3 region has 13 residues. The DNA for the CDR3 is TGTGCCAGCAGTGGACAGCCCTTGGATGAGCAGTTCTTC. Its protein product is CASSGQPLDEQFF.

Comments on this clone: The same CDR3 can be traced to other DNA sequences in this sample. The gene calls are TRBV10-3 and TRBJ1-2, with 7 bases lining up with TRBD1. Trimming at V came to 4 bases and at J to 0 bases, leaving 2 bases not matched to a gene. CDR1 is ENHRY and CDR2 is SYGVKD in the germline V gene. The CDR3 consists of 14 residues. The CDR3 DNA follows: TGTGCCATCAGTGGAGGGACAGCTAACTATGGCTACACCTTC. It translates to CAISGGTANYGYTF.

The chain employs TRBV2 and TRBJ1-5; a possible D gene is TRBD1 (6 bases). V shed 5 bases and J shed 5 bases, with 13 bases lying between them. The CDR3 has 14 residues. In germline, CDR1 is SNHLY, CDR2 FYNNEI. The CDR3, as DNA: TGTGCCAGCAGTAGACAGGTTTCCGATCAGCCCCAGCATTTT. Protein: CASSRQVSDQPQHF.

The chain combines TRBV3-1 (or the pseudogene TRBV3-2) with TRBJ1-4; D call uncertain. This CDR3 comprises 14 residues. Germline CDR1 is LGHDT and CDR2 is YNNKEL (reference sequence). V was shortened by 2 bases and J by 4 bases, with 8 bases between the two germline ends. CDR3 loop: CASSQRRGNEKLFF. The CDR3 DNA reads TGTGCCAGCAGCCAAAGAAGAGGTAATGAAAAACTGTTTTTT.

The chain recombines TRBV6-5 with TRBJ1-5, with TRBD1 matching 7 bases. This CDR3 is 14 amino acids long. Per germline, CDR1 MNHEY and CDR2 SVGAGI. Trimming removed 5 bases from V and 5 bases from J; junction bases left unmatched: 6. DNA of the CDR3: TGTGCCAGCAGTCTCGACAGGGATTATCAGCCCCAGCATTTT. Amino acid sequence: CASSLDRDYQPQHF.